This T cell receptor (beta chain) came from a study of shared clonotypes between healthy human individuals. Regarding the study as a whole: Despite large depth, rarefaction showed incomplete sorted-subset sequencing.

This clone was observed many times. Its cognate antigen is unknown. The sample holds other DNA sequences that translate to the same CDR3. Deep-level assay runs were performed. Generated by immunoSEQ multiplex PCR, the TCRdb table keeps only in-frame clones and is missing some. Of millions of clones listed, 85% to 95% are singletons. In germline, CDR1 is MDHEN, CDR2 SYDVKM. This CDR3 has 15 residues. V lost 5 bases to trimming and J lost 4 bases, with 15 bases between them. Healthy adults negative for HIV, lacking recent acute infections or vaccinations, served as donors. Donors were Caucasian adults residing in Nashville, Tennessee, USA.

This chain joins TRBV28 and TRBJ1-5; D perhaps matches TRBD1 (5 bases). The sample comprised naive CD4+ T cells sorted from blood. The subset denotes: CD45RA+ positively selected. This receptor was identified in a man younger than 35 in good health. Here the CDR3 DNA reads TGTGCCAGCAGTCTTAGGGGAAGAGGGAATCAGCCCCAGCATTTT. It codes for CASSLRGRGNQPQHF.